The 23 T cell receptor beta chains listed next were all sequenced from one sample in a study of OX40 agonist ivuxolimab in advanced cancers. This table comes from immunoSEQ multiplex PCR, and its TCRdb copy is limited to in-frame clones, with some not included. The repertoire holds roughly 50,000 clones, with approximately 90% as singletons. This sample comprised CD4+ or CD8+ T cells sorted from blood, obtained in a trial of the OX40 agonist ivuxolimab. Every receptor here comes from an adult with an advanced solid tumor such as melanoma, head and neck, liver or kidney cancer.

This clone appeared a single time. DNA of the CDR3: TGTGCCAGCACTCCGACAGGGTCCCTTTCCTACGAGCAGTACTTC. This gives the protein CASTPTGSLSYEQYF. This chain links TRBV6-6 with TRBJ2-7, with TRBD1 matching over 7 bases. CDR1 is MNHNY and CDR2 is SVGAGI in the germline V gene (reference sequence). This CDR3 contains 15 residues. Germline trimming cut 7 bases from V and 1 base from J; bases unmatched to any gene: 10.

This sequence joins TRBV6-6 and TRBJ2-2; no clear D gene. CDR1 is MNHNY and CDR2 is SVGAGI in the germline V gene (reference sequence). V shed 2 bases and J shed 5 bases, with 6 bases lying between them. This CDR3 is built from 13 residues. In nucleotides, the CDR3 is TGTGCCAGCAGTTACCTTAGAACCGGGGAGCTGTTTTTT. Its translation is CASSYLRTGELFF.

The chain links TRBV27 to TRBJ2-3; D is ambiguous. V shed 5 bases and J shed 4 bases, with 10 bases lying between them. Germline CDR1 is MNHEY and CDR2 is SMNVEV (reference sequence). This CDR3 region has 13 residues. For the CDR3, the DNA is TGTGCCAGCAGTCCCATGGGCCCAGATACGCAGTATTTT. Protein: CASSPMGPDTQYF.

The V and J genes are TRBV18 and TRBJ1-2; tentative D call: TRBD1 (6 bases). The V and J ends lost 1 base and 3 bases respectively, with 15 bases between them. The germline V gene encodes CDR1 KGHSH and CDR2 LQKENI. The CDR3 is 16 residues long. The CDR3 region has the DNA TGTGCCAGCTCACCACTAGTATGGGACACGGACTATGGCTACACCTTC. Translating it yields CASSPLVWDTDYGYTF.

In DNA, the CDR3 is TGTGCCATCTTGGGGACAGGGGTGAACACCGGGGAGCTGTTTTTT. Translation: CAILGTGVNTGELFF. J is TRBJ2-2 and V is TRBV2; 10 nucleotides align to TRBD1. Losses at the gene ends were 10 bases for V and 1 base for J; bases not matched to a gene: 6. Germline V lookup: CDR1 SNHLY, CDR2 FYNNEI. There are 15 residues in the CDR3. The entire variable domain, with the rest obtained from reference TRBV2 and TRBJ2-2, is as follows: EPEVTQTPSHQVTQMGQEVILRCVPISNHLYFYWYRQILGQKVEFLVSFYNNEISEKSEIFDDQFSVERPDGSNFTLKIRSTKLEDSAMYFCAILGTGVNTGELFFGEGSRLTVL.

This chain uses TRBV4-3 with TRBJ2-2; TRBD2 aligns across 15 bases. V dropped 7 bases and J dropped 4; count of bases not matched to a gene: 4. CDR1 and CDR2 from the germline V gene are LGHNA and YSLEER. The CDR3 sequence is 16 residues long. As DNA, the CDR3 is TGCGCCAGCACCCCGGGACTAGCGGGAGGCACCGGGGAGCTGTTTTTT. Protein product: CASTPGLAGGTGELFF.

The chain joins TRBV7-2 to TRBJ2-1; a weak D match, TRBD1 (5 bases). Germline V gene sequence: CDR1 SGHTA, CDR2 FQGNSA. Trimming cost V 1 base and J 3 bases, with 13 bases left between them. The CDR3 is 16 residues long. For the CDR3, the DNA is TGTGCCAGCAGCTTAGAATTAGGGGCAGGCTACAATGAGCAGTTCTTC. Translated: CASSLELGAGYNEQFF.

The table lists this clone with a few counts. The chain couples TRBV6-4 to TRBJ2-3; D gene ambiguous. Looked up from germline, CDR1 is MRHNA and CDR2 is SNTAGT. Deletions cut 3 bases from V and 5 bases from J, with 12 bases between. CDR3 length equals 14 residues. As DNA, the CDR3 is TGTGCCAGCAGTGAAAGGTTGCACGGAGATACGCAGTATTTT. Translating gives CASSERLHGDTQYF.

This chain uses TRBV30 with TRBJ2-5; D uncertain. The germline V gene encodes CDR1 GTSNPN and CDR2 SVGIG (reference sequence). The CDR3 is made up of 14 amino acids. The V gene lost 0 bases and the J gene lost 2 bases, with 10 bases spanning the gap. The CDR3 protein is CAWSVGIGQETQYF. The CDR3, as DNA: TGTGCCTGGAGTGTAGGTATAGGGCAAGAGACCCAGTACTTC.

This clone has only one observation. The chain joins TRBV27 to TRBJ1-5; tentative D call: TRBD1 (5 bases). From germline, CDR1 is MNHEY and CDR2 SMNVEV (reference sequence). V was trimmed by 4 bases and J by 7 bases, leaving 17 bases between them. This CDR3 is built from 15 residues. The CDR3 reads CASSSIPPQGQPQHF. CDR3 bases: TGTGCCAGCAGTTCCATTCCCCCGCAGGGCCAGCCCCAGCATTTT.

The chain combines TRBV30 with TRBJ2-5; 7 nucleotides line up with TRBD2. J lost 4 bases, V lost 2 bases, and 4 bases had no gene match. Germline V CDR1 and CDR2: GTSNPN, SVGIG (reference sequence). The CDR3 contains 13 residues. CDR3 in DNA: TGTGCCTGGAGTCAAGCGGGGTTAGAGACCCAGTACTTC. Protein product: CAWSQAGLETQYF.

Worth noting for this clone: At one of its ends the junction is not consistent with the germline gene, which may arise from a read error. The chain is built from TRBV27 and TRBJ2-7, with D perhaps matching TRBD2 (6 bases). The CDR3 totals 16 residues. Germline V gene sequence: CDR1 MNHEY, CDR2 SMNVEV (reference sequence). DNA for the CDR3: TGTGCCAACAGTTTTTGGGCGTCGGGGGTCTCCTACGAGCAGTACTTC. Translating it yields CANSFWASGVSYEQYF.

CDR3 residues: CASSQEPWDVETAVAKNIQYF. In DNA, the CDR3 is TGTGCCAGCAGCCAAGAACCCTGGGATGTGGAGACCGCGGTGGCCAAAAACATTCAGTACTTC. The gene calls are TRBV4-2 and TRBJ2-4; D gene ambiguous. The V end lost 0 bases, the J end lost 1 base, and 25 bases lay between the germline ends. Looked up from germline, CDR1 is LGHNA and CDR2 is YNFKEQ. The CDR3 has 21 amino acids.

This chain's CDR3 is CASSLVPGGNEQFF. In DNA, the CDR3 is TGTGCCAGCAGCTTAGTCCCCGGGGGCAATGAGCAGTTCTTC. The chain uses TRBV7-9 and TRBJ2-1, with D possibly matching TRBD2 (6 bases). CDR1 SEHNR and CDR2 FQNEAQ come from the germline V gene (reference sequence). Trimming took off 1 base at V and 6 bases at J, with 10 bases between the two ends. The length of the CDR3 is 14 residues.

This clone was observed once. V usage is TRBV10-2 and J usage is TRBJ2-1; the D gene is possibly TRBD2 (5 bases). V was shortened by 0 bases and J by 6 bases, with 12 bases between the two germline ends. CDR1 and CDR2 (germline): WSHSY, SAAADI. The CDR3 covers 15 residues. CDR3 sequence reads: CASSESSAPSNEQFF. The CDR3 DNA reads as TGCGCCAGCAGTGAGTCTAGCGCCCCGTCCAATGAGCAGTTCTTC.

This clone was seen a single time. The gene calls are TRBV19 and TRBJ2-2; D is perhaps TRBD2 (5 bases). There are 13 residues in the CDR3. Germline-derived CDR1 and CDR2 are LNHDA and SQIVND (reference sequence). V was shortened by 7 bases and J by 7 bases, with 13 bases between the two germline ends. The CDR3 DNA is TGTGCCAGTACCCTGTCCACTAGCGGGGAGCTGTTTTTT. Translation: CASTLSTSGELFF.

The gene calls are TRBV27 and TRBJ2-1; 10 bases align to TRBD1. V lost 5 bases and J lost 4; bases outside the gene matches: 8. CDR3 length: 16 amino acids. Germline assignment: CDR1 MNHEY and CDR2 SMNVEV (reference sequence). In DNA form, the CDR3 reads TGTGCCAGCAGTCCCCTGACAGGGGGCTTATACAATGAGCAGTTCTTC. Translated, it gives CASSPLTGGLYNEQFF.

The CDR3 DNA is TGTGCCAGTAGTTGGGGAGGGAGAAGCAATCAGCCCCAGCATTTT. Protein product: CASSWGGRSNQPQHF. The chain recombines TRBV19 with TRBJ1-5; D gene ambiguous. CDR1 is LNHDA, CDR2 SQIVND, per germline (reference sequence). The CDR3 covers 15 residues. Trimming took 5 bases from V and 1 from J, leaving 12 bases between them.

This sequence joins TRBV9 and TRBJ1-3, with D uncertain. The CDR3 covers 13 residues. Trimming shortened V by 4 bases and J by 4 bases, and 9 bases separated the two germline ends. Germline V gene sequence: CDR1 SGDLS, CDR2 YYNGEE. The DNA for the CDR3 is TGTGCCAGCAGCCTGACCCAGGGAAACACCATATATTTT. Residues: CASSLTQGNTIYF.

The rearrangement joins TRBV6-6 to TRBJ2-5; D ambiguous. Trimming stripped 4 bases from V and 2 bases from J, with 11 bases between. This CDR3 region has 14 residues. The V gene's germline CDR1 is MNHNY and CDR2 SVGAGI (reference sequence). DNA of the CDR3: TGTGCCAGCAGTTCCGTACTTGTTCAAGAGACCCAGTACTTC. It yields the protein CASSSVLVQETQYF.

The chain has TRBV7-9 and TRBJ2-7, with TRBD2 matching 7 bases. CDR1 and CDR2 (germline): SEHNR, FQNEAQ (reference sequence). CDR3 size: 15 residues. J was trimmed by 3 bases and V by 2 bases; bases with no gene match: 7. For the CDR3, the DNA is TGTGCCAGCAGCTTATCCGGGACTACCCACTACGAGCAGTACTTC. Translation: CASSLSGTTHYEQYF.

The DNA for the CDR3 is TGTGCCAGCAGCGAAGACGGGGTTAGCAATCAGCCCCAGCATTTT. Translated: CASSEDGVSNQPQHF. This chain joins TRBV5-4 and TRBJ1-5; D gene ambiguous. Germline values: CDR1 SGHNT, CDR2 YYREEE (reference sequence). The V end was cut by 4 bases, the J end by 0 bases, with 11 bases between. The CDR3 loop spans 15 amino acids. Filled out from reference TRBV5-4 and TRBJ1-5, the complete variable domain reads ETGVTQSPTHLIKTRGQQVTLRCSSQSGHNTVSWYQQALGQGPQFIFQYYREEENGRGNFPPRFSGLQFPNYSSELNVNALELDDSALYLCASSEDGVSNQPQHFGDGTRLSIL.

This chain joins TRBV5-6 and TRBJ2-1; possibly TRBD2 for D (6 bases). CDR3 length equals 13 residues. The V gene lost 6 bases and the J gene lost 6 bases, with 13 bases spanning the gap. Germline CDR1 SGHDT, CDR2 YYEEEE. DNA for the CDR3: TGTGCCAGCATCCCCTGGGGAGGCAATGAGCAGTTCTTC. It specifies CASIPWGGNEQFF. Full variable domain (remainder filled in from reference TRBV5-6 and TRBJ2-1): DAGVTQSPTHLIKTRGQQVTLRCSPKSGHDTVSWYQQALGQGPQFIFQYYEEEERQRGNFPDRFSGHQFPNYSSELNVNALLLGDSALYLCASIPWGGNEQFFGPGTRLTVL.